The sequence of this T cell receptor beta chain was determined in a study of T cell responses to AZD1222 COVID-19 vaccine. CDR3 length: 14 residues. J gave up 4 bases and V 8 bases, and 7 bases lay outside the gene matches. Germline lookup yields CDR1 MNHEY and CDR2 SVGAGI. Sequencing used immunoSEQ multiplex PCR; TCRdb keeps in-frame clones, though not all of them. In the table there are about 100,000 clones, about 90% of which are singletons. Note on this clone: Its target is not known.

Points from the study as a whole: Unmutated variant regions reportedly attract nearly half of all spike-specific TCRs. The donors showed a predominance of white British ancestry and of females, with possible underestimation of clonal diversity.

Specimen: peripheral blood, collected 28 days after the second AZD1222 dose. This chain joins TRBV6-5 and TRBJ2-1, with 8 bases that match TRBD2. This clonotype originated in an adult who received the AZD1222 COVID-19 vaccine. The CDR3 DNA is TGTGCCAGCGTAGGGACTAGTCCATACAATGAGCAGTTCTTC. Translation gives CASVGTSPYNEQFF.